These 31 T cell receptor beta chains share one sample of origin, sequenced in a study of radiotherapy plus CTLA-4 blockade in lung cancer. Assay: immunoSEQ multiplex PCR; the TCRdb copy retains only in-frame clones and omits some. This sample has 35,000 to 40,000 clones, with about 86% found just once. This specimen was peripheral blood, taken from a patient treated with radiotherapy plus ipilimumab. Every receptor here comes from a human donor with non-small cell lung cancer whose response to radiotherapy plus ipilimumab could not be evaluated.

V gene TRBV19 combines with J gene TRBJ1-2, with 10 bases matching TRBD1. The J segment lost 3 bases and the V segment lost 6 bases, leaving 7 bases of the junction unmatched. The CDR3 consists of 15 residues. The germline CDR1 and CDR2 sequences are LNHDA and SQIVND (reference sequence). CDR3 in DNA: TGTGCCAGTAGGCGACCTGGGACAGGGGACTATGGCTACACCTTC. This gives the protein CASRRPGTGDYGYTF.

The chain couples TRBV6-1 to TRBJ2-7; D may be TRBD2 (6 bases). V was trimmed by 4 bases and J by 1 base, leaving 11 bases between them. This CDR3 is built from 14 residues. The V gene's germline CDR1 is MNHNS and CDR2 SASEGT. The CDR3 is CASSVLARSYEQYF. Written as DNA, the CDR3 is TGTGCCAGCAGTGTGCTAGCGAGGTCCTACGAGCAGTACTTC.

Here the CDR3 reads CASGRVPGDEQYF. CDR3 bases: TGTGCCAGCGGGAGGGTCCCAGGGGACGAGCAGTACTTC. The rearrangement links TRBV2 to TRBJ2-7, with a tentative D call TRBD2 (7 bases). Per the germline V gene, CDR1 is SNHLY and CDR2 is FYNNEI. Trimming took 8 bases from V and 5 from J, leaving 16 bases between them. The CDR3 contains 13 residues.

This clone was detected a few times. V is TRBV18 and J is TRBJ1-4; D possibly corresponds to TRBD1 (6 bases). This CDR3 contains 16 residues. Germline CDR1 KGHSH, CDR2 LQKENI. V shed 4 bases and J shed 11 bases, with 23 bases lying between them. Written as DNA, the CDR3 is TGTGCCAGCTCACTAACCCGGACGCAGGGGACGCCCAAACTGTTTTTT. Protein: CASSLTRTQGTPKLFF.

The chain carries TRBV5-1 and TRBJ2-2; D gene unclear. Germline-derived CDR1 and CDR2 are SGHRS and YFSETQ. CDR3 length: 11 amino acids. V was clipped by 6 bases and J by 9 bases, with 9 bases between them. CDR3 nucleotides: TGCGCCAGCACCTTCGACAGGGAGCTGTTTTTT. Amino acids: CASTFDRELFF.

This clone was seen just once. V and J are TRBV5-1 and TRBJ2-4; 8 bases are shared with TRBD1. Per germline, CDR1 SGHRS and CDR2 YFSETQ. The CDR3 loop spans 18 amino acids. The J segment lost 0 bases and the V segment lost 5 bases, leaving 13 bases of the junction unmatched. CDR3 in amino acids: CASSRDRWELIAKNIQYF. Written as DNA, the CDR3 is TGCGCCAGCAGTAGGGACAGGTGGGAATTAATAGCCAAAAACATTCAGTACTTC.

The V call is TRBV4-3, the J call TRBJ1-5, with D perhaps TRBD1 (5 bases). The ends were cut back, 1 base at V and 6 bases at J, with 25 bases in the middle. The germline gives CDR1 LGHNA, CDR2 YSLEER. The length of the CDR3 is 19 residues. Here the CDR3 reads CASSQGSMASDSGSQPQHF. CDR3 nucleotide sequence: TGCGCCAGCAGCCAAGGGAGTATGGCGAGTGACAGTGGGTCTCAGCCCCAGCATTTT.

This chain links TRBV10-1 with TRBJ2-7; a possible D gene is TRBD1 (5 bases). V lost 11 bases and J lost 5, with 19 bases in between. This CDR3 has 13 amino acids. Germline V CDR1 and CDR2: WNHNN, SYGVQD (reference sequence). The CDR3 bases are TGCGCCGGGTCCAGGGCTCCCACTAACGAGCAGTACTTC. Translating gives CAGSRAPTNEQYF.

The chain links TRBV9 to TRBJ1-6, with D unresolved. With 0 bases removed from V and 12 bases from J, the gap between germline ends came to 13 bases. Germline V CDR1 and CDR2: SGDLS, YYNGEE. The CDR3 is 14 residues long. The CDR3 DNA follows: TGTGCCAGCAGCGTAGATCCCGTTCCAGGACCCCTCCACTTT. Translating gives CASSVDPVPGPLHF.

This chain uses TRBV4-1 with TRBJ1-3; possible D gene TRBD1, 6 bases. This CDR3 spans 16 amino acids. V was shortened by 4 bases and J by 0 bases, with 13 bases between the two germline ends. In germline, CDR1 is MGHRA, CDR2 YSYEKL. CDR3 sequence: CASSLDRPRSGNTIYF. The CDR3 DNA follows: TGCGCCAGCAGCCTTGACAGGCCCCGCTCTGGAAACACCATATATTTT.

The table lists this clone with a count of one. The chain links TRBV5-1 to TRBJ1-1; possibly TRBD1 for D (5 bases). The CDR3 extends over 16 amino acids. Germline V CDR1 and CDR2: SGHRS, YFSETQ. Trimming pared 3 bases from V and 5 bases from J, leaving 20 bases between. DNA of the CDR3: TGCGCCAGCAGCTGGACCTACCAGGGTACGAGGACTGAAGCTTTCTTT. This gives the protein CASSWTYQGTRTEAFF.

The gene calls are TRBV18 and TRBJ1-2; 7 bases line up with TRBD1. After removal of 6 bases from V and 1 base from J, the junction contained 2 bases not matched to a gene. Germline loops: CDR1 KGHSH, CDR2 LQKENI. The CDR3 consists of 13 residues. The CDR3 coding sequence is TGTGCCAGCTCGACAGGGCTTAACTATGGCTACACCTTC. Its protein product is CASSTGLNYGYTF.

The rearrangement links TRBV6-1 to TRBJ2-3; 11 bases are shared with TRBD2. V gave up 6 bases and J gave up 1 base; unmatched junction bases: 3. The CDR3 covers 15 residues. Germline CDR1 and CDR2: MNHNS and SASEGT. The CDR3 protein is CASSQLAGGTDTQYF. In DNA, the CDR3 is TGTGCCAGCAGCCAACTAGCGGGGGGCACAGATACGCAGTATTTT.

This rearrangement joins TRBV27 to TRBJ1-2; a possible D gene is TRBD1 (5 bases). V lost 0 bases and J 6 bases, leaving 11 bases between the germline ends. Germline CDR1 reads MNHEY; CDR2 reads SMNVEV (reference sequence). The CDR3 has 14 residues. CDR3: CASSLSGASHGYTF. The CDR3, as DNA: TGTGCCAGCAGTTTATCTGGGGCCTCTCATGGCTACACCTTC.

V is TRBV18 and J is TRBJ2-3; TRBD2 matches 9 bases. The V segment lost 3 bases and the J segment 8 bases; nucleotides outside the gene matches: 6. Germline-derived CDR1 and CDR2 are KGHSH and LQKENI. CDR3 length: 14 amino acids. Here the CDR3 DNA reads TGTGCCAGCTCACCGCCGGGACTAGCTCTTACGCAGTATTTT. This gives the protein CASSPPGLALTQYF.

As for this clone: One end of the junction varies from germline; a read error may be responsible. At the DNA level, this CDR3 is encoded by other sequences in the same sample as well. In DNA, the CDR3 is TGTGCCAGCAGCGAAGGCGGCAGCCTATTCTCCTACGAGCAGTACTTC. As protein: CASSEGGSLFSYEQYF. The V call is TRBV6-1, the J call TRBJ2-7; no firm D call. The CDR3 has 16 residues. Germline V gene sequence: CDR1 MNHNS, CDR2 SASEGT.

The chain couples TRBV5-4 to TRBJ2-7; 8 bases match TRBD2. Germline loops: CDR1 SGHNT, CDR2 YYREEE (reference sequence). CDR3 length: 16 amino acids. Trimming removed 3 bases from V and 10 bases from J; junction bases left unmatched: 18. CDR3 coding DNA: TGTGCCAGCAGCTCAGAAGGATTTAAAGCGGGGGCCCTCCAGTACTTC. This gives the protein CASSSEGFKAGALQYF.

The CDR3 DNA sequence: TGTGCCAGCAGCGCCGACAGGGGGTTTAATTCACCCCTCCACTTT. It codes for CASSADRGFNSPLHF. The V call is TRBV7-8, the J call TRBJ1-6, with 9 nucleotides matching TRBD1. This CDR3 has 15 amino acids. Losses at the gene ends were 5 bases for V and 6 bases for J; bases not matched to a gene: 5. Germline V gives CDR1 SGHVS, CDR2 FQNEAQ.

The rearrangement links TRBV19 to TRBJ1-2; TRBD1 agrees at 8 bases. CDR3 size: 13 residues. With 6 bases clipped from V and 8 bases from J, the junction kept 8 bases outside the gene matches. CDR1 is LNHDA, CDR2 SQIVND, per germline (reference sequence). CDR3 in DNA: TGTGCCAGTAGGACAGGGGTGGAAGGAGGCTACACCTTC. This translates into CASRTGVEGGYTF.

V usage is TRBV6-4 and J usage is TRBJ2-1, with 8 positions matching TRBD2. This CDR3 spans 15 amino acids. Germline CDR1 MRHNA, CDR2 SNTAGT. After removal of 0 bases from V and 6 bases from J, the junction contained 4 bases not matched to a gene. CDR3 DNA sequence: TGTGCCAGCAGTGACTCGTCCGGGGGGGCCAATGAGCAGTTCTTC. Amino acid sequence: CASSDSSGGANEQFF.

The CDR3 DNA reads as TGTGCCAGCAGGGCGGGACTTTCTGAGCAGTTCTTC. Translation: CASRAGLSEQFF. The V and J genes are TRBV2 and TRBJ2-1; D may be TRBD2 (6 bases). From germline, CDR1 is SNHLY and CDR2 FYNNEI. The CDR3 runs to 12 residues. Trimming shortened V by 6 bases and J by 9 bases, and 12 bases separated the two germline ends.

CDR3 residues: CASSLQGVTGELFF. Written as DNA, the CDR3 is TGTGCCAGCTCACTTCAGGGGGTCACCGGGGAGCTGTTTTTT. The chain carries TRBV27 and TRBJ2-2, with 7 bases lining up with TRBD1. CDR1 and CDR2 from the germline V gene are MNHEY and SMNVEV (reference sequence). This CDR3 has 14 residues. V trimming: 8 bases; J trimming: 4 bases; junction bases outside the gene matches: 7.

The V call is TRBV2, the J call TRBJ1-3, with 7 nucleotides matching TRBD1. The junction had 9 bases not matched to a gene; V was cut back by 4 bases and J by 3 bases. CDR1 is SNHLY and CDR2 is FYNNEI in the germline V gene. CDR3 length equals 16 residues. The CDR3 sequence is CASSAQGRFYGNTIYF. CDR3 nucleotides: TGTGCCAGCAGTGCACAGGGGCGGTTCTATGGAAACACCATATATTTT.

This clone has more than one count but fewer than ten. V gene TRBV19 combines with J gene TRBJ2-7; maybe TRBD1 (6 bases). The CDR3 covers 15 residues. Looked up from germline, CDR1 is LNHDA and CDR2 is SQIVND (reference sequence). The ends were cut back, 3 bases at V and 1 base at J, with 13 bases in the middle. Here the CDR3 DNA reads TGTGCCAGTAGTATTTCGATAGGGGGTTCCTACGAGCAGTACTTC. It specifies CASSISIGGSYEQYF.

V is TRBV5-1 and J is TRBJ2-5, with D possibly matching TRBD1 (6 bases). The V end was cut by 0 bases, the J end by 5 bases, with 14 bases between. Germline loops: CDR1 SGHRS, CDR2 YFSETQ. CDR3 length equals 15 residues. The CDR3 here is CASSLGPQGGETQYF. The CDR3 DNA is TGCGCCAGCAGCTTGGGCCCACAGGGTGGGGAGACCCAGTACTTC. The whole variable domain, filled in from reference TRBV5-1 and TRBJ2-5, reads KAGVTQTPRYLIKTRGQQVTLSCSPISGHRSVSWYQQTPGQGLQFLFEYFSETQRNKGNFPGRFSGRQFSNSRSEMNVSTLELGDSALYLCASSLGPQGGETQYFGPGTRLLVL.

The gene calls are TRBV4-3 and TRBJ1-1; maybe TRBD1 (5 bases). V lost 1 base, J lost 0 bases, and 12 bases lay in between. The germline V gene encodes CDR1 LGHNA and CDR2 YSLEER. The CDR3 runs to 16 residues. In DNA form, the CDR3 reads TGCGCCAGCAGCCAAGTGACGGGGGTCCTGAACACTGAAGCTTTCTTT. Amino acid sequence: CASSQVTGVLNTEAFF.

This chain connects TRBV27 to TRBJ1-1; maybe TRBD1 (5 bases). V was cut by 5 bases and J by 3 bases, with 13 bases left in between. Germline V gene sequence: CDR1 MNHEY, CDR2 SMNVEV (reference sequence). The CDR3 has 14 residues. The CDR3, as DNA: TGTGCCAGCAGTACAGCCACAGGAGACACTGAAGCTTTCTTT. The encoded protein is CASSTATGDTEAFF.

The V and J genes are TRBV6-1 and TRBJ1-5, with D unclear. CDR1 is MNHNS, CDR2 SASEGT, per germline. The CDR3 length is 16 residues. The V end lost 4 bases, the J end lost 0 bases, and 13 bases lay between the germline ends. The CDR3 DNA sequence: TGTGCCAGCAGTGGCCTCGCGGAGTATAGCAATCAGCCCCAGCATTTT. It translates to CASSGLAEYSNQPQHF.

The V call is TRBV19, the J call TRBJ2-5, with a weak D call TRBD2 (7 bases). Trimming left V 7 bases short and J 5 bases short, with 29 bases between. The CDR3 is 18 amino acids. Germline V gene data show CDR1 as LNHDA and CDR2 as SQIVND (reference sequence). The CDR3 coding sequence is TGTGCCAGTACCAAGGGGGGAGGGGCGCTGGTTGCGAGGGAGACCCAGTACTTC. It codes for CASTKGGGALVARETQYF. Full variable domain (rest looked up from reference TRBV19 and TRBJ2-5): DGGITQSPKYLFRKEGQNVTLSCEQNLNHDAMYWYRQDPGQGLRLIYYSQIVNDFQKGDIAEGYSVSREKKESFPLTVTSAQKNPTAFYLCASTKGGGALVARETQYFGPGTRLLVL.

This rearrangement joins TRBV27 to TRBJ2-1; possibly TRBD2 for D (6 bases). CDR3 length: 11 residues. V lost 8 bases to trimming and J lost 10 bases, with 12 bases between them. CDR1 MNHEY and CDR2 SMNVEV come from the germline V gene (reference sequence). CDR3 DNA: TGTGCCAGCCGGCGGGGAGTGGAGCAGTTCTTC. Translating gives CASRRGVEQFF.

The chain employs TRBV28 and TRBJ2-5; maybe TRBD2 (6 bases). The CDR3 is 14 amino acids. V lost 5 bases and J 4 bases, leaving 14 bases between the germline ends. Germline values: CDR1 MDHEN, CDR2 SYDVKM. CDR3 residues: CASSGEADRETQYF. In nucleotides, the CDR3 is TGTGCCAGCAGTGGGGAGGCTGACCGAGAGACCCAGTACTTC.